This T cell receptor (beta chain) was identified in a study of T cell repertoires in cytomegalovirus infection. Study information: Both CMV infection and a matching HLA type were indicated by public TCR beta signatures. Whole-study findings and limits: The ex vivo response showed dominance by HLA-C-restricted CMV-specific TCR beta clonotypes. Cumulated frequencies of public TCR beta families served to identify carriers of CMV plus the relevant HLA.

Comment on this clonotype: Its antigen is as yet unknown.

Germline V gene sequence: CDR1 SQVTM, CDR2 ANQGSEA. The CDR3 runs to 14 residues. V was cut by 0 bases and J by 2 bases, with 10 bases left in between. TCRdb reprocessed the reads with MiXCR, giving one entry per CDR3 protein. Of around 740,000 distinct CDR3 sequences detected, approximately 40% appear once; the ten largest clones hold 2.8%. The sequenced sample consisted of PBMCs. This sequence was found in a human donor in good health (CMV status not recorded). Some clones in this sample may be carry-over from other donors' samples. The chain links TRBV29-1 to TRBJ1-1; D perhaps matches TRBD1 (5 bases). The CDR3 DNA reads as TGCAGCGTTGAAGATCTTCAGGGAAACACTGAAGCTTTCTTT. This translates into CSVEDLQGNTEAFF.